The next 3 T cell receptor beta chains were all read from a single sample in a study of cytomegalovirus exposure and HLA in healthy donors. PCR involved 60 Vbeta and 13 Jbeta primers. Profiled with immunoSEQ multiplex PCR; TCRdb holds only in-frame clones, not every one. The profile shows fewer than 250,000 clones, roughly 80% of them singletons. Material for sequencing was PBMCs. The origin of the receptors is a man aged 40-50 years in good health and CMV-seronegative.

CDR3 sequence reads: CASSLDGGRSPYEQYF. In DNA form, the CDR3 reads TGTGCCAGCAGCTTAGATGGCGGGAGGTCCCCCTACGAGCAGTACTTC. V gene TRBV11-2 combines with J gene TRBJ2-7, with TRBD2 identical over 8 bases. The CDR3 consists of 16 residues. Germline-derived CDR1 and CDR2 are SGHAT and FQNNGV. With 0 bases clipped from V and 2 bases from J, the junction kept 6 bases outside the gene matches.

The rearrangement uses TRBV18 and TRBJ2-1; tentatively, D is TRBD1 (5 bases). CDR3 length: 15 residues. Germline-derived CDR1 and CDR2 are KGHSH and LQKENI. Trimming stripped 3 bases from V and 2 bases from J, with 11 bases between. The CDR3 region is CASSPIQGTYNEQFF. For the CDR3, the DNA is TGTGCCAGCTCACCTATCCAGGGTACCTACAATGAGCAGTTCTTC.

This chain uses TRBV5-1 with TRBJ1-3, with 9 positions matching TRBD1. The CDR3 runs to 16 residues. The germline CDR1 and CDR2 sequences are SGHRS and YFSETQ. The trim removed 3 bases at V and 1 base at J, leaving 5 bases unmatched. The CDR3 spells CASSSTGGSSGNTIYF. CDR3 DNA sequence: TGCGCCAGCAGCTCGACAGGGGGTTCTTCTGGAAACACCATATATTTT.